The following is a T cell receptor beta chain sequence with its context. This may stem from a read error, because a much larger clone lies one nucleotide away. This record belongs to a study of tumor-infiltrating lymphocytes in primary liver carcinoma. Total RNA amounting to 500 ng was the source from which TCR beta cDNA was made with a constant-region primer. Employing slightly modified ARM-PCR, three nested multiplex PCR rounds were run, and these gave rise to the TCR beta libraries. TRBV1-TRBV30 forward primers paired with a C-beta reverse primer were used in the first two PCR rounds, which ran roughly 10 cycles each. TCRdb independently ran MiXCR on the multiplex PCR reads; one entry per CDR3 protein. The sample has about 180,000 distinct CDR3 sequences; about 55% are singletons. Researchers drew blood RNA from unsorted whole blood and extracted germline DNA as well. V dropped 8 bases and J dropped 5 bases, with 12 bases sitting between them. Germline CDR1 reads SQVTM; CDR2 reads ANQGSEA. This CDR3 is 12 amino acids long.

The clonotype comes from a man aged 40-55 years with primary liver carcinoma and hepatitis B virus infection. Sequenced input: peripheral blood. The chain combines TRBV29-1 with TRBJ2-2; perhaps TRBD2 as D (6 bases). The CDR3 here is CSIGGTTGELFF. CDR3 DNA: TGCAGCATTGGGGGGACGACCGGGGAGCTGTTTTTT.